These 8 T cell receptor beta chains were all obtained from the same sample, sequenced in a study of blood T cells in healthy people across ages. PCR was performed a second time for about 7 to 11 cycles using a sample-barcoded 5' primer and a J-beta primer mix. Each CDR3 protein gets one entry after TCRdb re-called the 5' RACE reads with MiXCR. This sample carries over 300,000 distinct CDR3 sequences, roughly half of them seen once, and the ten largest clones take over 40%. The sequenced material came from blood. The origin of the receptors is a man aged 60-69 years in good health.

V gene TRBV9 combines with J gene TRBJ2-1; 8 nucleotides line up with TRBD1. The J call is uncertain, as TRBJ2-7 better fits the DNA end. CDR1 is SGDLS, CDR2 YYNGEE, per germline. The CDR3 is 16 residues long. CDR3: CASSVDPRGLDNEQYF. The DNA for the CDR3 is TGTGCCAGCAGCGTAGACCCCAGGGGGCTCGACAATGAGCAGTACTTC.

The gene calls are TRBV9 and TRBJ2-7, with D uncertain. CDR3 size: 15 residues. Between the trimmed V and J ends, which lost 3 bases and 0 bases, there was a span of 13 bases. CDR1 SGDLS and CDR2 YYNGEE come from the germline V gene. The CDR3 is CASSAGHTNSYEQYF. The DNA of the CDR3 is TGTGCCAGCAGCGCTGGGCACACCAACTCCTACGAGCAGTACTTC.

The rearrangement links TRBV6-5 to TRBJ2-7; TRBD1 aligns across 10 bases. From germline, CDR1 is MNHEY and CDR2 SVGAGI. With 8 bases clipped from V and 3 bases from J, the junction kept 7 bases outside the gene matches. This CDR3 spans 14 amino acids. The CDR3 DNA is TGTGCCAGCCGGGACAGGGGAGTTAGCTACGAGCAGTACTTC. It yields the protein CASRDRGVSYEQYF.

The chain has TRBV30 and TRBJ2-7; 9 bases are a match to TRBD2. The J call is doubtful: the DNA matches TRBJ2-5 better. The CDR3 is made up of 13 amino acids. The germline V gene has CDR1 GTSNPN and CDR2 SVGIG (reference sequence). CDR3 region: CAWSSSGGKTQYF. In DNA form, the CDR3 reads TGTGCCTGGAGCTCAAGCGGGGGGAAGACCCAGTACTTC.

CDR3 protein: CSVIRVTEAFF. DNA for the CDR3: TGCAGCGTTATAAGGGTGACTGAAGCTTTCTTT. The chain couples TRBV29-1 to TRBJ1-1; D gene uncertain. The V gene's germline CDR1 is SQVTM and CDR2 ANQGSEA. The CDR3 sequence is 11 residues long. V lost 5 bases, J lost 5 bases, and 9 bases lay in between.

This clonotype was counted between two and nine times. The chain joins TRBV5-4 to TRBJ2-3; no firm D call. The length of the CDR3 is 13 residues. Germline CDR1 is SGHNT and CDR2 is YYREEE (reference sequence). Trimming pared 2 bases from V and 2 bases from J, leaving 6 bases between. The CDR3 sequence is CASSLQHTDTQYF. The CDR3 nucleotides are TGTGCCAGCAGCTTACAACACACAGATACGCAGTATTTT.

The rearrangement uses TRBV5-4 and TRBJ2-3; 7 nucleotides agree with TRBD1. CDR1 is SGHNT and CDR2 is YYREEE in the germline V gene (reference sequence). Trimming cost V 0 bases and J 1 base; bases outside gene matches: 8. This CDR3 has 17 residues. The CDR3 DNA sequence: TGTGCCAGCAGCTTGGAGGGGGCATCCCGCCGCACAGATACGCAGTATTTT. This encodes CASSLEGASRRTDTQYF.

This chain links TRBV20-1 with TRBJ2-3; the D is unclear. CDR1 DFQATT and CDR2 SNEGSKA come from the germline V gene (reference sequence). Trimming stripped 2 bases from V and 1 base from J, with 13 bases between. CDR3 length equals 15 residues. The CDR3 reads CSARSPQEGTDTQYF. CDR3 nucleotides: TGCAGTGCTAGATCTCCGCAGGAAGGCACAGATACGCAGTATTTT.